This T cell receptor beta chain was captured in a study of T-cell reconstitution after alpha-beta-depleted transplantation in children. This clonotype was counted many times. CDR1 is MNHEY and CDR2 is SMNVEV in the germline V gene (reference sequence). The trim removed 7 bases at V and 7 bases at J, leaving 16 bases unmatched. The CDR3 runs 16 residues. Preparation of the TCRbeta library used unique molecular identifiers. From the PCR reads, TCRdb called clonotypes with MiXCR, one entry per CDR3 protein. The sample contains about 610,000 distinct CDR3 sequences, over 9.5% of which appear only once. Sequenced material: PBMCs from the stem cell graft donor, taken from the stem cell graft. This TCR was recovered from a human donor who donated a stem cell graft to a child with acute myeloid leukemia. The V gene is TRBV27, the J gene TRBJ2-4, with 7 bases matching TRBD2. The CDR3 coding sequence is TGTGCCAGCAAGAGCTCTGCTAGCGGACCGTGGAACATTCAGTACTTC. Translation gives CASKSSASGPWNIQYF.